Listed here is a single TCR beta chain. As yet, its antigen is unknown. The record originates from a study of radiation and T cells in renal cell carcinoma. General study findings and limits: Top tumor clonotypes rose in blood 2 weeks post-radiation, then contracted.

This table comes from immunoSEQ multiplex PCR, and its TCRdb copy is limited to in-frame clones, with some not included. The table records some 80,000 clones, approximately 83% of them present only once. Sample time point: blood 2 weeks post-SBRT. Treatment: 15 Gy SBRT to primary tumor, nephrectomy 4 weeks later. The patient's renal cell carcinoma had clear cell pathology. The length of the CDR3 is 15 residues. The V and J ends lost 6 bases and 2 bases respectively, with 11 bases between them. CDR1 LNHDA and CDR2 SQIVND come from the germline V gene (reference sequence). The clonotype was recovered from a woman aged 45 to 65 with renal cell carcinoma. This sample comprised blood, obtained from a patient whose treatment included radiotherapy and nephrectomy. V is TRBV19 and J is TRBJ2-6; a possible D gene is TRBD2 (6 bases). DNA of the CDR3: TGTGCCAGTAGGCCTGGCGGGACTGGGGCCAACGTCCTGACTTTC. Encoded protein: CASRPGGTGANVLTF. The full variable domain, with the rest looked up from reference TRBV19 and TRBJ2-6, is DGGITQSPKYLFRKEGQNVTLSCEQNLNHDAMYWYRQDPGQGLRLIYYSQIVNDFQKGDIAEGYSVSREKKESFPLTVTSAQKNPTAFYLCASRPGGTGANVLTFGAGSRLTVL.